The 22 T cell receptor beta chains given below trace back to one sample, sequenced in a study of T cell responses to AZD1222 COVID-19 vaccine. Clones were sequenced by immunoSEQ multiplex PCR, and TCRdb holds only the in-frame ones, with some missing. Of around 150,000 clones listed, 90% are singletons. Sequences were derived from peripheral blood, sampled on day 0 of AZD1222 vaccination. These receptors originate from an adult in good health.

This clone was observed once. This chain connects TRBV5-1 to TRBJ2-5, with D perhaps TRBD2 (6 bases). Between the trimmed V and J ends, which lost 2 bases and 4 bases, there was a span of 21 bases. CDR1 SGHRS and CDR2 YFSETQ come from the germline V gene. This CDR3 comprises 17 residues. This CDR3 is CASSLGRLMGGSETQYF. DNA for the CDR3: TGCGCCAGCAGCTTAGGTCGGTTGATGGGGGGTTCAGAGACCCAGTACTTC.

The rearrangement joins TRBV12-2 to TRBJ2-4; the table's D call TRBD1 went unverified against the DNA. TRBV12-2 is shown as a pseudogene. The length of the CDR3 is 19 residues. CDR3 DNA: TGTGCAAGTCGCTTACTCTGGGGCGGACGTCTGGGTAGTAGAAACATTCAGTACTTC. This gives the protein CASRLLWGGRLGSRNIQYF.

The rearrangement joins TRBV19 to TRBJ2-7, with a weak D call TRBD1 (5 bases). The CDR3 is made up of 15 amino acids. The V end lost 5 bases, the J end lost 0 bases, and 14 bases lay between the germline ends. CDR1 and CDR2 from the germline V gene are LNHDA and SQIVND (reference sequence). The CDR3 region is CASSPTAGFSYEQYF. The CDR3 DNA sequence: TGTGCCAGTAGTCCAACGGCAGGGTTCTCCTACGAGCAGTACTTC. Full variable domain (missing parts from reference TRBV19 and TRBJ2-7): DGGITQSPKYLFRKEGQNVTLSCEQNLNHDAMYWYRQDPGQGLRLIYYSQIVNDFQKGDIAEGYSVSREKKESFPLTVTSAQKNPTAFYLCASSPTAGFSYEQYFGPGTRLTVT.

This sequence joins TRBV19 and TRBJ2-1; maybe TRBD2 (6 bases). The germline CDR1 and CDR2 sequences are LNHDA and SQIVND (reference sequence). The CDR3 covers 15 residues. Between the trimmed V and J ends, which lost 1 base and 2 bases, there was a span of 9 bases. The CDR3, as DNA: TGTGCCAGTAGTATAGTACTAGCCCCCTACAATGAGCAGTTCTTC. Translation: CASSIVLAPYNEQFF.

The CDR3: CASSPYRGGGLYGYTF. Written as DNA, the CDR3 is TGTGCCAGCAGCCCCTACCGTGGGGGCGGCTTATATGGCTACACCTTC. The chain recombines TRBV3-1 (or the pseudogene TRBV3-2) with TRBJ1-2; maybe TRBD1 (6 bases). V gave up 4 bases and J gave up 5 bases, with 20 bases separating them. The length of the CDR3 is 16 residues. Germline V gene data show CDR1 as LGHDT and CDR2 as YNNKEL (reference sequence).

This chain connects TRBV30 to TRBJ2-7; no clear D gene. CDR1 is GTSNPN, CDR2 SVGIG, per germline (reference sequence). The CDR3 spans 10 residues. Trimming pared 5 bases from V and 7 bases from J, leaving 9 bases between. Here the CDR3 DNA reads TGTGCCTGGGGGGTTGGGGAGCAGTACTTC. It codes for CAWGVGEQYF.

The chain couples TRBV18 to TRBJ2-1; 10 nucleotides align to TRBD2. Per the germline V gene, CDR1 is KGHSH and CDR2 is LQKENI. CDR3 length: 15 residues. Trimming cost V 3 bases and J 9 bases; bases outside gene matches: 8. The DNA for the CDR3 is TGTGCCAGCTCACCTTCCAGCGGGAGGGCTGGTGAGCAGTTCTTC. Translated: CASSPSSGRAGEQFF. Based on the CDR3 plus reference TRBV18 and TRBJ2-1, the full variable domain is NAGVMQNPRHLVRRRGQEARLRCSPMKGHSHVYWYRQLPEEGLKFMVYLQKENIIDESGMPKERFSAEFPKEGPSILRIQQVVRGDSAAYFCASSPSSGRAGEQFFGPGTRLTVL.

Here the CDR3 reads CASSFVFQETQYF. The CDR3 nucleotides are TGTGCCAGCAGTTTCGTGTTCCAAGAGACCCAGTACTTC. V is TRBV6-2 or TRBV6-3 and J is TRBJ2-5, with D uncertain. The CDR3 extends over 13 amino acids. V lost 4 bases, J lost 1 base, and 7 bases lay in between. The germline V gene encodes CDR1 MNHEY and CDR2 SVGEGT.

The chain couples TRBV7-9 to TRBJ1-1; D not certain. The CDR3 has 13 amino acids. Germline CDR1 and CDR2: SEHNR and FQNEAQ (reference sequence). V gave up 1 base and J gave up 11 bases, with 14 bases separating them. CDR3: CASSLGSWGAAFF. The CDR3 nucleotides are TGTGCCAGCAGCTTAGGGTCTTGGGGTGCGGCTTTCTTT.

The chain recombines TRBV9 with TRBJ2-3, with unresolved D. This CDR3 region has 15 residues. The V gene lost 0 bases and the J gene lost 1 base, with 9 bases spanning the gap. Germline V gene data show CDR1 as SGDLS and CDR2 as YYNGEE. The CDR3 loop reads CASSVGGLGTDTQYF. CDR3 nucleotide sequence: TGTGCCAGCAGCGTAGGAGGATTGGGCACAGATACGCAGTATTTT.

The chain is built from TRBV7-9 and TRBJ2-1; D call uncertain. CDR1 is SEHNR and CDR2 is FQNEAQ in the germline V gene (reference sequence). This CDR3 is built from 13 residues. Trimming took 5 bases from V and 3 from J, leaving 8 bases between them. The CDR3 DNA sequence: TGTGCCAGCAGCCGTAGAGGCTACAATGAGCAGTTCTTC. Translation: CASSRRGYNEQFF. Using reference TRBV7-9 and TRBJ2-1 for the parts outside the CDR3, the full variable domain is DTGVSQNPRHKITKRGQNVTFRCDPISEHNRLYWYRQTLGQGPEFLTYFQNEAQLEKSRLLSDRFSAERPKGSFSTLEIQRTEQGDSAMYLCASSRRGYNEQFFGPGTRLTVL.

The J gene is TRBJ2-1, the V gene TRBV5-1, with 8 bases aligning to TRBD1. Per the germline V gene, CDR1 is SGHRS and CDR2 is YFSETQ. The CDR3 consists of 14 residues. V shed 9 bases, J shed 0 bases, and the junction held 5 bases outside the gene matches. The CDR3 sequence is CATRDRFSYNEQFF. The CDR3 DNA is TGCGCCACCCGGGACAGGTTCTCCTACAATGAGCAGTTCTTC.

This clone was seen a single time. The gene calls are TRBV19 and TRBJ2-1; TRBD2 aligns across 7 bases. The germline CDR1 and CDR2 sequences are LNHDA and SQIVND (reference sequence). V shed 6 bases and J 9 bases; nucleotides not matched to a gene: 17. The CDR3 is 16 amino acids. The CDR3 spells CASSNLAERWQGEQFF. The DNA of the CDR3 is TGTGCCAGTAGCAATCTAGCGGAACGGTGGCAAGGTGAGCAGTTCTTC.

The rearrangement uses TRBV12-3 or TRBV12-4 and TRBJ2-5, with D unresolved. V gave up 3 bases and J gave up 5 bases, with 7 bases separating them. There are 12 residues in the CDR3. The CDR3 nucleotides read TGTGCCAGCAGTTTCTACCCCGAGACCCAGTACTTC. Protein: CASSFYPETQYF.

This clone has only one observation. This rearrangement joins TRBV15 to TRBJ1-1, with D possibly matching TRBD1 (5 bases). The germline V gene encodes CDR1 LNHNV and CDR2 YYDKDF (reference sequence). The V end lost 7 bases, the J end lost 4 bases, and 16 bases lay between the germline ends. The CDR3 has 14 amino acids. The CDR3 is CATTPLGESTEAFF. The CDR3 DNA reads TGTGCCACCACCCCTCTGGGGGAATCCACTGAAGCTTTCTTT.

V is TRBV5-4 and J is TRBJ1-2; the D is unclear. This CDR3 spans 15 amino acids. The germline CDR1 and CDR2 sequences are SGHNT and YYREEE (reference sequence). Trimming removed 2 bases from V and 1 base from J, with 12 bases in between. The CDR3 loop reads CASSFGRGGNYGYTF. For the CDR3, the DNA is TGTGCCAGCAGCTTCGGAAGAGGCGGTAACTATGGCTACACCTTC.

The chain joins TRBV11-3 to TRBJ2-7, with D possibly TRBD2 on 5 matching bases. V shed 5 bases and J shed 5 bases, with 16 bases lying between them. CDR1 is SGHNT and CDR2 is YENEEA in the germline V gene. CDR3 length: 14 amino acids. CDR3 residues: CASSERIPGDEQYF. As DNA, the CDR3 is TGTGCCAGCAGCGAGCGGATACCTGGGGACGAGCAGTACTTC.

The chain is built from TRBV5-4 and TRBJ2-7, with 7 bases matching TRBD2. V shed 0 bases and J 2 bases; nucleotides not matched to a gene: 5. Germline V gene lookup returns CDR1 SGHNT and CDR2 YYREEE (reference sequence). The CDR3 length is 15 residues. The CDR3 protein is CASSLAAGRAYEQYF. The CDR3 nucleotides are TGTGCCAGCAGCTTGGCCGCAGGGAGGGCCTACGAGCAGTACTTC.

This chain joins TRBV9 and TRBJ1-6; no reliable D call. The germline V and J ends were trimmed by 4 bases and 6 bases, with 11 bases remaining between them. Germline CDR1 SGDLS, CDR2 YYNGEE. This CDR3 spans 14 amino acids. CDR3 residues: CASSPSGGNSPLHF. The CDR3 nucleotides read TGTGCCAGCAGCCCAAGTGGAGGTAATTCACCCCTCCACTTT.

A note on this clone: Other nucleotide sequences from this sample produce the same CDR3. The V gene is TRBV7-2, the J gene TRBJ1-2; D gene uncertain. This CDR3 is built from 12 residues. With 4 bases removed from V and 5 bases from J, the gap between germline ends came to 8 bases. Germline V lookup: CDR1 SGHTA, CDR2 FQGNSA. CDR3 sequence (DNA): TGTGCCAGCAGCTCCATTGGGTATGGCTACACCTTC. Its protein is CASSSIGYGYTF.

This clone occurred once. The V and J genes are TRBV2 and TRBJ2-5; 7 bases fit TRBD2. Unmatched junction bases numbered 13, after V lost 6 bases and J lost 6 bases. The CDR3 loop spans 15 amino acids. CDR1 is SNHLY, CDR2 FYNNEI, per germline. CDR3 sequence reads: CASSDSNSGYQTQYF. The CDR3 DNA is TGTGCCAGCAGCGATTCGAATAGCGGGTACCAGACCCAGTACTTC.

V usage is TRBV7-3 and J usage is TRBJ2-1, with 10 bases matching TRBD2. Per the germline V gene, CDR1 is SGHTA and CDR2 is FQGTGA. This CDR3 region has 16 residues. V gave up 3 bases and J gave up 9 bases; unmatched junction bases: 11. Here the CDR3 DNA reads TGTGCCAGCAGCTTCCGACTTCAACTAGCGGGACGTGAGCAGTTCTTC. It codes for CASSFRLQLAGREQFF. Full variable domain (remainder filled in from reference TRBV7-3 and TRBJ2-1): GAGVSQTPSNKVTEKGKYVELRCDPISGHTALYWYRQSLGQGPEFLIYFQGTGAADDSGLPNDRFFAVRPEGSVSTLKIQRTERGDSAVYLCASSFRLQLAGREQFFGPGTRLTVL.